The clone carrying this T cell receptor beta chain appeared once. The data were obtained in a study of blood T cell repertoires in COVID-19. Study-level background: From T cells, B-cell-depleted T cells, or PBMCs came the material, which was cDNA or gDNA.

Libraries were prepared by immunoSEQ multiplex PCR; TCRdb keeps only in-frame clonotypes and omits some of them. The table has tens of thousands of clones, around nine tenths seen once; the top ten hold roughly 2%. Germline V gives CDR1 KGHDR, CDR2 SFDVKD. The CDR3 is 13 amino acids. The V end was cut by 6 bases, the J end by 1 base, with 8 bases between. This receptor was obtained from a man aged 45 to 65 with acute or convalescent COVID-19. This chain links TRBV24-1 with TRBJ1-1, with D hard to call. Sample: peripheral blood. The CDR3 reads CATSKERNTEAFF. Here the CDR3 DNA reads TGTGCCACCAGTAAGGAGAGGAACACTGAAGCTTTCTTT.